This TCR beta chain was recorded in a study of blood T cell repertoires in COVID-19. Study-wide context: Spain, Italy and the United States supplied samples that represented acute and convalescent COVID-19. Nucleic acid was either cDNA or gDNA, and it came from T cells, B-cell-depleted T cells, or PBMCs.

Per the study methods: The authors estimated nucleated cell counts from reference gene primer amplification. Profiling relied on immunoSEQ multiplex PCR, and the TCRdb table lists in-frame clones only, not all of them. D and trimming come from the DNA, and the V and J calls and clone size come from that table. Of 110,000 or so clones detected, 70% to 90% appear once; the ten largest clones hold approximately 3.6%. Trimming removed 4 bases from V and 3 bases from J, with 13 bases in between. The length of the CDR3 is 13 residues. From germline, CDR1 is SQVTM and CDR2 ANQGSEA. V is TRBV29-1 and J is TRBJ2-7; perhaps TRBD1 as D (6 bases). The source of this sequence is a man aged 35 to 55 with acute or convalescent COVID-19. Source material: peripheral blood. The CDR3 nucleotides are TGCAGCGTTGTTCCAGGGGTGGGCTACGAGCAGTACTTC. Translated: CSVVPGVGYEQYF.